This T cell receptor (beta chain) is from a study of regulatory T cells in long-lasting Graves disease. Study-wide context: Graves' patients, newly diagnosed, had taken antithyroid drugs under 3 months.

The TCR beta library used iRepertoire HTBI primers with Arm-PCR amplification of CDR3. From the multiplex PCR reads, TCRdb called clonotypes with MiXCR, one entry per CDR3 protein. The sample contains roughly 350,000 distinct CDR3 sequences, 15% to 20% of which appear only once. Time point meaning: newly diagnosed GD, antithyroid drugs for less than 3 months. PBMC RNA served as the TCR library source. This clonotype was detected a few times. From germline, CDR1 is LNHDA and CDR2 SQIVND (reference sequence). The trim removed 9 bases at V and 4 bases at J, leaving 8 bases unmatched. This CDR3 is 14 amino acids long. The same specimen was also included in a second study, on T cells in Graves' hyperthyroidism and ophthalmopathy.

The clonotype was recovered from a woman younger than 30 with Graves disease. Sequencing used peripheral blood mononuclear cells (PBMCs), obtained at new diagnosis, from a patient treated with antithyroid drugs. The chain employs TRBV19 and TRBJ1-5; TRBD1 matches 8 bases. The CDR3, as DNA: TGTGCCAGCAACGACAGGGGAGGAAATCAGCCCCAGCATTTT. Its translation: CASNDRGGNQPQHF.